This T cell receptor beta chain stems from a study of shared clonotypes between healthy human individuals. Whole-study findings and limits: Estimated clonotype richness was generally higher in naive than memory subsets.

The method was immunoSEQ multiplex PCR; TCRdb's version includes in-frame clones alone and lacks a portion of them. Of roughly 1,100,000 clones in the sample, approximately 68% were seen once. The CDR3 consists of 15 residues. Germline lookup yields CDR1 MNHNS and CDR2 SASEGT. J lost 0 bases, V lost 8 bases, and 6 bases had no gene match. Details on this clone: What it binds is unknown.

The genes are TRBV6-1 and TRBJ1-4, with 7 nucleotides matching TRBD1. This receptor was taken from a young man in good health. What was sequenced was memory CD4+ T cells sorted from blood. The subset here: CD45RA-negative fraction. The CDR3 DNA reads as TGTGCCAGCTCCCAGGGACAGACAACTAATGAAAAACTGTTTTTT. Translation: CASSQGQTTNEKLFF.